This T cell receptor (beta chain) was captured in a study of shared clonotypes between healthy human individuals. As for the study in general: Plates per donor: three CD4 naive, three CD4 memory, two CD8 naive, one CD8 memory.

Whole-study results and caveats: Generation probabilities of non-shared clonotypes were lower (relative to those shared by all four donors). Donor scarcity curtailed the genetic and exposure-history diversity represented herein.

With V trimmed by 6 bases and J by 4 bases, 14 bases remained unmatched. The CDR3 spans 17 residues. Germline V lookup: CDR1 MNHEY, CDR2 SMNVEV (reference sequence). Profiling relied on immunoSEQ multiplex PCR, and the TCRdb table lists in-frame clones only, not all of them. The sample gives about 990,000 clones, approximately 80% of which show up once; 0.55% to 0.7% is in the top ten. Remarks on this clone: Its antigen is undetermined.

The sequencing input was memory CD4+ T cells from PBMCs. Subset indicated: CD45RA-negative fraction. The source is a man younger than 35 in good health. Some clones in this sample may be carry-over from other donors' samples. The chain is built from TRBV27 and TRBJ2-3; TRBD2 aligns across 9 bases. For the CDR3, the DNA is TGTGCCAGCAGACCTCTAGCGGGAAGACGATCCGCAGATACGCAGTATTTT. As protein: CASRPLAGRRSADTQYF.